The 17 T cell receptor beta chains presented below share a single source sample, sequenced in a study of identical twins. TCRdb re-derived calls from the 5' RACE reads in MiXCR, one entry per CDR3 protein. The table shows approximately 890,000 distinct CDR3 sequences, with roughly 12% occurring only once. A further study also used this sample, focusing on yellow fever vaccine responses in identical twins.

The sample consisted of PBMCs. All receptors come from a woman aged 18-30 years in good health.

Concerning this clonotype itself: The junction shows a germline mismatch at one end, possibly a read error. The chain carries TRBV20-1 and TRBJ2-2; D not certain. Germline V gene lookup returns CDR1 DFQATT and CDR2 SNEGSKA (reference sequence). The CDR3 is 16 amino acids. The CDR3 region has the DNA TGCTGTGCTAGAGATCGTGATCCCCTATCTCCCGGGGAGCTGTTTTTT. Translating gives CCARDRDPLSPGELFF.

This clonotype was observed at least ten times. The genes are TRBV28 and TRBJ2-2, with 11 bases fitting TRBD1. The CDR3 has 16 residues. The trim removed 6 bases at V and 5 bases at J, leaving 8 bases unmatched. Germline CDR1 and CDR2: MDHEN and SYDVKM. CDR3 loop: CASRAAGQGETGELFF. The CDR3 DNA follows: TGTGCCAGCAGGGCCGCGGGACAGGGGGAGACCGGGGAGCTGTTTTTT.

This clonotype was seen only a few times. The CDR3 loop is CASSQVWRQSTGELFF. CDR3 DNA: TGTGCCAGCAGCCAAGTTTGGCGACAGAGTACCGGGGAGCTGTTTTTT. The chain is built from TRBV4-2 and TRBJ2-2; D may be TRBD1 (5 bases). This CDR3 spans 16 amino acids. The V gene lost 1 base and the J gene lost 5 bases, with 14 bases spanning the gap. Germline loops: CDR1 LGHNA, CDR2 YNFKEQ.

This clonotype has more than one count but fewer than ten. The chain has TRBV19 and TRBJ1-5; no clear D gene. Deletions cut 3 bases from V and 3 bases from J, with 12 bases between. The CDR3 is 15 amino acids. Germline values: CDR1 LNHDA, CDR2 SQIVND (reference sequence). In DNA, the CDR3 is TGTGCCAGTAGTATTGGGCAGGTGCTCAATCAGCCCCAGCATTTT. Translating it yields CASSIGQVLNQPQHF.

This clonotype has more than one count but fewer than ten. The rearrangement joins TRBV10-3 to TRBJ2-7; a possible D gene is TRBD2 (5 bases). CDR1 is ENHRY and CDR2 is SYGVKD in the germline V gene. Trimming removed 2 bases at V and 2 bases at J, with 10 bases between. The CDR3 has 14 residues. The CDR3 DNA reads as TGTGCCATCAGTGAGGGGAGTCCCCCCTACGAGCAGTACTTC. Translation: CAISEGSPPYEQYF.

This clonotype showed up many times. This chain uses TRBV15 with TRBJ1-1; the D is unclear. The CDR3 is made up of 15 amino acids. V lost 0 bases and J 1 base, leaving 9 bases between the germline ends. CDR1 LNHNV and CDR2 YYDKDF come from the germline V gene (reference sequence). The CDR3 here is CATSRDHSENTEAFF. Written as DNA, the CDR3 is TGTGCCACCAGCAGAGATCACAGCGAGAACACTGAAGCTTTCTTT.

This chain joins TRBV7-9 and TRBJ1-1, with 7 bases fitting TRBD1. V was pared by 5 bases and J by 4 bases, with 13 bases of the junction left unmatched. This CDR3 has 16 residues. Per germline, CDR1 SEHNR and CDR2 FQNEAQ (reference sequence). DNA of the CDR3: TGTGCCAGCAGCGACCTTAAAGACAGGGCGGGCACTGAAGCTTTCTTT. The encoded protein is CASSDLKDRAGTEAFF.

This chain joins TRBV7-9 and TRBJ2-1, with D hard to call. Germline V gives CDR1 SEHNR, CDR2 FQNEAQ (reference sequence). This CDR3 spans 15 amino acids. Trimming left V 0 bases short and J 7 bases short, with 13 bases between. CDR3 sequence reads: CASSLAGQPRNEQFF. The CDR3 region has the DNA TGTGCCAGCAGCTTAGCCGGCCAGCCGAGGAATGAGCAGTTCTTC.

This clonotype was detected only once. The chain recombines TRBV6-1 with TRBJ2-1, with a possible D match to TRBD1 (6 bases). Trimming removed 10 bases from V and 0 bases from J, with 16 bases in between. CDR1 and CDR2 from the germline V gene are MNHNS and SASEGT. The CDR3 consists of 15 residues. CDR3 sequence (DNA): TGTGCCACCAGGGGTGGGGCCAGCTCCTACAATGAGCAGTTCTTC. Translating it yields CATRGGASSYNEQFF.

This clonotype was seen a few times. The V and J genes are TRBV20-1 and TRBJ2-3; D not certain. The CDR3 contains 15 residues. V lost 3 bases, J lost 2 bases, and 15 bases lay in between. Germline V CDR1 and CDR2: DFQATT, SNEGSKA (reference sequence). The CDR3: CSASAEEAYTDTQYF. The CDR3 region has the DNA TGCAGTGCTAGTGCTGAAGAAGCCTACACAGATACGCAGTATTTT.

This clonotype was observed a few times. The chain couples TRBV7-6 to TRBJ2-5; D not resolved. V lost 5 bases to trimming and J lost 2 bases, with 12 bases between them. Per germline, CDR1 SGHVS and CDR2 FNYEAQ. The CDR3 runs to 14 residues. This CDR3 is CASSQFLGQETQYF. Written as DNA, the CDR3 is TGTGCCAGCAGCCAATTTTTAGGACAAGAGACCCAGTACTTC.

Concerning this clonotype: A much larger clone differs by one base, so this may be a read error. The V gene is TRBV20-1, the J gene TRBJ2-2; the match to TRBD2 covers 10 bases. The germline V gene encodes CDR1 DFQATT and CDR2 SNEGSKA (reference sequence). CDR3 length equals 15 residues. CDR3 sequence: CCARGLATEAGELFF. CDR3 coding DNA: TGCTGTGCTAGGGGACTAGCGACCGAGGCCGGGGAGCTGTTTTTT.

This clonotype was seen ten or more times. The V call is TRBV3-1, the J call TRBJ2-2; possible D gene TRBD1, 6 bases. V lost 0 bases, J lost 6 bases, and 14 bases lay in between. Germline CDR1 and CDR2: LGHDT and YNNKEL (reference sequence). The CDR3 is 16 amino acids. The CDR3 here is CASSQDVGARAGELFF. CDR3 coding DNA: TGTGCCAGCAGCCAAGATGTGGGGGCTCGGGCCGGGGAGCTGTTTTTT.

V and J are TRBV11-2 and TRBJ2-7; TRBD2 aligns across 7 bases. With V trimmed by 1 base and J by 4 bases, 10 bases remained unmatched. Germline loops: CDR1 SGHAT, CDR2 FQNNGV. This CDR3 has 16 amino acids. As DNA, the CDR3 is TGTGCCAGCAGCTTAGGCTCTGCGGGAGTAATTTACGAGCAGTACTTC. This gives the protein CASSLGSAGVIYEQYF.

The chain recombines TRBV24-1 with TRBJ2-1, with D maybe TRBD2 (6 bases). V lost 7 bases, J lost 4 bases, and 10 bases lay in between. Germline V gene data show CDR1 as KGHDR and CDR2 as SFDVKD. This CDR3 is 13 amino acids long. CDR3 coding DNA: TGTGCCACCAGCTATGGGGGGTACAATGAGCAGTTCTTC. This codes for CATSYGGYNEQFF.

This clonotype turned up a few times. The chain is built from TRBV12-3 or TRBV12-4 and TRBJ1-2; the match to TRBD1 covers 8 bases. The trim removed 6 bases at V and 5 bases at J, leaving 14 bases unmatched. This CDR3 is built from 16 residues. The CDR3 DNA is TGTGCCAGCAGCTCCGAGGGCAGGGGGCAATGGTATGGCTACACCTTC. Residues: CASSSEGRGQWYGYTF.

The chain combines TRBV25-1 with TRBJ2-3; possibly TRBD1 for D (5 bases). From germline, CDR1 is MGHDK and CDR2 SYGVNS. The CDR3 runs 15 residues. With 1 base removed from V and 2 bases from J, the gap between germline ends came to 10 bases. CDR3 DNA: TGTGCCAGCAGTGAATCAGGGTTTAACACAGATACGCAGTATTTT. Residues: CASSESGFNTDTQYF.